This TCR beta chain is from a study of T-cell reconstitution after alpha-beta-depleted transplantation in children. This clonotype occurred many times. The library targeted TCRbeta and was prepared with unique molecular identifiers. TCRdb ran MiXCR on the PCR reads and lists one entry per CDR3 protein. This sample has about 400,000 distinct CDR3 sequences, with 20% found just once. Germline lookup yields CDR1 DFQATT and CDR2 SNEGSKA (reference sequence). The V segment lost 4 bases and the J segment 2 bases; nucleotides outside the gene matches: 5. The CDR3 consists of 14 residues. Material: PBMCs from the stem cell graft donor, obtained from the stem cell graft. The source is a human donor who donated a stem cell graft to a child with acute myeloid leukemia. This chain links TRBV20-1 with TRBJ2-1; 7 bases agree with TRBD2. This chain's CDR3 is CSAILAETYNEQFF. The DNA for the CDR3 is TGCAGTGCTATCCTAGCGGAGACCTACAATGAGCAGTTCTTC.